The present TCR beta chain was sequenced within a study of CD8 T cells in ankylosing spondylitis. This clonotype was observed at least ten times. Its antigen is unidentified. Construction of TCR beta libraries was performed using quantitative 5'-RACE with molecular barcodes. From the 5' RACE reads, TCRdb called clonotypes with MiXCR, one entry per CDR3 protein. The table lists about 150,000 distinct CDR3 sequences, approximately 44% of them singletons. The CDR3 totals 15 residues. After removal of 7 bases from V and 2 bases from J, the junction contained 8 bases not matched to a gene. Germline V CDR1 and CDR2: MNHNS, SASEGT. Study-wide results and limits: Disease-linked clones reportedly showed significant enrichment in matched ankylosing spondylitis synovial fluid. As for the disease-linked clones, they showed a CD8+ phenotype and occurred at relatively low frequencies in peripheral blood. There was a TCR beta motif, made of roughly eight highly homologous variants, that appeared characteristic of ankylosing spondylitis blood.

The sequence was collected from a male donor with ankylosing spondylitis. The sample was synovial fluid, either unsorted or a sorted T cell fraction (not recorded which). This chain links TRBV6-1 with TRBJ2-7, with 10 bases fitting TRBD2. The CDR3 DNA follows: TGTGCCAGCACCTCGGCAGCGGGAGGGCCCTACGAGCAGTACTTC. This gives the protein CASTSAAGGPYEQYF.